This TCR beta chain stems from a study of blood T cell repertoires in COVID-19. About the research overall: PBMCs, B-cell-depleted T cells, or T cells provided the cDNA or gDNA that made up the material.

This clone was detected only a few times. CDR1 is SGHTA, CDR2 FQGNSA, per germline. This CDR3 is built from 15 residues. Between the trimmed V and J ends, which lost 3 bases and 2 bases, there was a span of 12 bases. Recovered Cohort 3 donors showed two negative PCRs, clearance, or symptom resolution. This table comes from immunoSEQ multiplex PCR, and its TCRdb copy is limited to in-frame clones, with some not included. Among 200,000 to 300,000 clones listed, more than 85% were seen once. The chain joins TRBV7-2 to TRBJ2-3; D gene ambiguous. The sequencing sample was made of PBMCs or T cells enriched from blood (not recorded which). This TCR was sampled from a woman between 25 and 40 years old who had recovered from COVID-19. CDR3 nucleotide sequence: TGTGCCAGCAGCTTTCGCGTTCCCTCCACAGATACGCAGTATTTT. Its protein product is CASSFRVPSTDTQYF.